This T cell receptor (beta chain) stems from a study of human T cells and chemical hapten exposure. Study-level findings and limits: Controls had significantly fewer large CDR3 similarity clusters than were formed by expanded TCRs. High-frequency TCRs, those above 1 in 1000, stayed the same after DPC sensitization.

The time point was: pre-sensitization, week 0. The sample's treatment: therapeutic diphenylcyclopropenone sensitization with weekly scalp DPC. V shed 2 bases, J shed 6 bases, and the junction held 5 bases outside the gene matches. Germline CDR1 and CDR2: SEHNR and FQNEAQ (reference sequence). The CDR3 contains 16 residues. TCRdb processed the RACE reads anew with MiXCR; each CDR3 protein has one entry. The sample has some 300,000 distinct CDR3 sequences; approximately 5% are singletons. Worth noting for this clonotype: Its antigen remains unknown.

This TCR was recovered from a young woman with alopecia areata. Some clones in this sample may be carry-over from other donors' samples. The sample here was whole blood, taken in connection with sensitization to the hapten diphenylcyclopropenone (DPC). The gene calls are TRBV7-9 and TRBJ2-1, with 12 bases matching TRBD2. The CDR3 sequence is CASSLPGLAGFNEQFF. The CDR3 DNA sequence: TGTGCCAGCAGCTTACCCGGACTAGCGGGGTTCAATGAGCAGTTCTTC.